The TCR beta chain under discussion was sequenced for a study of T cells in Graves' hyperthyroidism and ophthalmopathy. Amplified regions were TCR beta CDR3 sequences from RNA transcripts. Primed by the HTBI set, a first-round RT-PCR was run on the TCR CDR3. TCRdb passed the multiplex PCR reads through MiXCR, listing each CDR3 protein once. The sample has roughly 300,000 distinct CDR3 sequences; approximately 22% are singletons. In regard to this clonotype: This may arise from a read error, as a much more abundant clone is one base away.

A roughly 10 ml volume of fresh peripheral blood provided the PBMCs. The CDR3 totals 15 residues. Looked up from germline, CDR1 is MNHNY and CDR2 is SVGAGI (reference sequence). Sequenced input: blood. The source of this sequence is a woman aged 45-65 years with Graves' hyperthyroidism. The chain recombines TRBV6-6 with TRBJ2-1, with 8 bases identical to TRBD1. The J call could be wrong; TRBJ2-7 is a better fit for the DNA end. CDR3 sequence (DNA): TGTGCCAGCAGTTACTCGGGGACAGGATACAATGAGCAGTACTTC. This encodes CASSYSGTGYNEQYF.